This entry lists 27 T cell receptor beta chains sequenced from one sample in a study of cytomegalovirus exposure and HLA in healthy donors. The PCR made use of 60 Vbeta and 13 Jbeta primers. Some clones are missing from TCRdb's copy, which holds only in-frame ones; the method was immunoSEQ multiplex PCR. This table has about 120,000 clones, 60% to 85% appearing once. The sequenced material came from PBMCs. These receptors all come from a young woman in good health and CMV-seronegative.

This rearrangement joins TRBV28 to TRBJ1-5; D gene unclear. This CDR3 has 15 amino acids. The V gene's germline CDR1 is MDHEN and CDR2 SYDVKM. Trimming cost V 4 bases and J 1 base, with 11 bases left between them. CDR3 sequence (DNA): TGTGCCAGCAGTTCCCGGCACGGGAGCAATCAGCCCCAGCATTTT. This encodes CASSSRHGSNQPQHF. The variable domain in full, completed from reference TRBV28 and TRBJ1-5, reads DVKVTQSSRYLVKRTGEKVFLECVQDMDHENMFWYRQDPGLGLRLIYFSYDVKMKEKGDIPEGYSVSREKKERFSLILESASTNQTSMYLCASSSRHGSNQPQHFGDGTRLSIL.

The rearrangement joins TRBV7-8 to TRBJ1-1; weak D call: TRBD1 (6 bases). This CDR3 region has 15 residues. Looked up from germline, CDR1 is SGHVS and CDR2 is FQNEAQ. V gave up 6 bases and J gave up 4 bases, with 18 bases separating them. This CDR3 is CASSLDRFGFTEAFF. CDR3 nucleotide sequence: TGTGCCAGCAGTCTTGACAGGTTTGGATTCACTGAAGCTTTCTTT.

This rearrangement joins TRBV5-4 to TRBJ1-2; the match to TRBD1 covers 9 bases. The J segment lost 9 bases and the V segment lost 2 bases, leaving 5 bases of the junction unmatched. The CDR3 runs 13 residues. The V gene's germline CDR1 is SGHNT and CDR2 YYREEE (reference sequence). The CDR3 coding sequence is TGTGCCAGCAGCTTCACAGGGGGCGTTAGCTACACCTTC. Amino acid sequence: CASSFTGGVSYTF.

The CDR3 here is CASSLRRGWNQPQHF. For the CDR3, the DNA is TGTGCCAGTAGTCTACGGAGGGGATGGAATCAGCCCCAGCATTTT. V and J are TRBV19 and TRBJ1-5, with D tentatively TRBD1 (5 bases). CDR1 is LNHDA, CDR2 SQIVND, per germline (reference sequence). The CDR3 is 15 residues long. The V gene lost 5 bases and the J gene lost 4 bases, with 15 bases spanning the gap.

The chain combines TRBV29-1 with TRBJ2-5, with D possibly matching TRBD2 (6 bases). The CDR3 sequence is 12 residues long. CDR1 and CDR2 from the germline V gene are SQVTM and ANQGSEA. The V and J ends lost 6 bases and 5 bases respectively, with 13 bases between them. CDR3: CSVRGGAETQYF. The CDR3 bases are TGCAGCGTCCGAGGAGGGGCCGAGACCCAGTACTTC.

The chain couples TRBV5-1 to TRBJ1-2; D is possibly TRBD1 (5 bases). Germline lookup yields CDR1 SGHRS and CDR2 YFSETQ. V was clipped by 4 bases and J by 4 bases, with 11 bases between them. This CDR3 is built from 13 residues. The CDR3 reads CASSPGTAYGYTF. The DNA of the CDR3 is TGCGCCAGCAGCCCCGGGACTGCCTATGGCTACACCTTC.

This clone was detected a few times. J is TRBJ1-5 and V is TRBV6-5; perhaps TRBD1 as D (5 bases). The CDR3 is made up of 16 amino acids. CDR1 is MNHEY and CDR2 is SVGAGI in the germline V gene. Trimming stripped 2 bases from V and 2 bases from J, with 13 bases between. CDR3 coding DNA: TGTGCCAGCAGTTACAGACAGTCTCCTGGCAATCAGCCCCAGCATTTT. This gives the protein CASSYRQSPGNQPQHF.

This sequence joins TRBV7-9 and TRBJ2-5; 11 bases line up with TRBD1. V lost 4 bases and J lost 5; bases outside the gene matches: 6. The CDR3 has 15 amino acids. Germline V CDR1 and CDR2: SEHNR, FQNEAQ (reference sequence). The CDR3 DNA reads TGTGCCAGCAGCTCCCCTTGGGACAGGGGGGAGACCCAGTACTTC. It encodes CASSSPWDRGETQYF.

In its sample, this clone was seen a few times. V is TRBV10-3 and J is TRBJ1-2; a weak D match, TRBD1 (6 bases). Trimming took off 6 bases at V and 2 bases at J, with 16 bases between the two ends. The germline gives CDR1 ENHRY, CDR2 SYGVKD. The CDR3 is made up of 15 amino acids. The chain's CDR3 is CAISESRQENYGYTF. CDR3 DNA sequence: TGTGCCATCAGCGAATCCAGACAGGAGAACTATGGCTACACCTTC.

In its sample, this clone was seen a few times. The chain uses TRBV2 and TRBJ2-1, with 7 bases matching TRBD1. The CDR3 has 14 amino acids. The germline CDR1 and CDR2 sequences are SNHLY and FYNNEI. Trimming cost V 6 bases and J 6 bases; bases outside gene matches: 8. This chain's CDR3 is CASRDRTGGNEQFF. CDR3 nucleotides: TGTGCCAGCAGGGACAGGACAGGCGGCAATGAGCAGTTCTTC.

The chain recombines TRBV5-1 with TRBJ1-2; D gene uncertain. The CDR3 extends over 13 amino acids. Germline V lookup: CDR1 SGHRS, CDR2 YFSETQ. Trimming cost V 4 bases and J 3 bases, with 10 bases left between them. CDR3 nucleotides: TGCGCCAGCAGCCCAAGTACTCACTATGGCTACACCTTC. As protein: CASSPSTHYGYTF.

The J gene is TRBJ2-5, the V gene TRBV14; D perhaps matches TRBD2 (5 bases). Per germline, CDR1 SGHDN and CDR2 FVKESK. V dropped 1 base and J dropped 5 bases, with 14 bases sitting between them. The CDR3 is 15 amino acids. The CDR3: CASSQVNGVRETQYF. In DNA form, the CDR3 reads TGTGCCAGCAGCCAAGTTAACGGGGTTCGGGAGACCCAGTACTTC. The entire variable domain, with the rest obtained from reference TRBV14 and TRBJ2-5, is as follows: EAGVTQFPSHSVIEKGQTVTLRCDPISGHDNLYWYRRVMGKEIKFLLHFVKESKQDESGMPNNRFLAERTGGTYSTLKVQPAELEDSGVYFCASSQVNGVRETQYFGPGTRLLVL.

V is TRBV7-9 and J is TRBJ1-1; 9 nucleotides match TRBD1. This CDR3 has 15 residues. From germline, CDR1 is SEHNR and CDR2 FQNEAQ (reference sequence). V lost 0 bases, J lost 2 bases, and 1 base stayed unmatched. As DNA, the CDR3 is TGTGCCAGCAGCTTAGCGGGACAGGGAAACACTGAAGCTTTCTTT. It specifies CASSLAGQGNTEAFF.

The chain carries TRBV4-1 and TRBJ2-3, with 9 bases fitting TRBD2. This CDR3 is 16 amino acids long. Germline values: CDR1 MGHRA, CDR2 YSYEKL. J was trimmed by 3 bases and V by 4 bases; bases with no gene match: 8. The CDR3 loop is CASSLLSGGPTDTQYF. Written as DNA, the CDR3 is TGCGCCAGCAGCCTTCTCAGCGGGGGGCCGACAGATACGCAGTATTTT.

This sequence joins TRBV7-8 and TRBJ1-5; 7 bases map to TRBD1. The germline V gene encodes CDR1 SGHVS and CDR2 FQNEAQ. CDR3 size: 16 residues. Trimming cost V 1 base and J 6 bases; bases outside gene matches: 9. CDR3 sequence: CASSLEGDRVVQPQHF. CDR3 DNA sequence: TGTGCCAGCAGCTTAGAGGGCGACAGGGTGGTTCAGCCCCAGCATTTT.

This clone was recorded a few times. The chain recombines TRBV30 with TRBJ2-5; 9 positions match TRBD2. Germline CDR1 is GTSNPN and CDR2 is SVGIG (reference sequence). The junction had 3 bases not matched to a gene; V was cut back by 2 bases and J by 5 bases. The CDR3 contains 13 residues. DNA for the CDR3: TGTGCCTGGAGTATAGCGGGGGCTGAGACCCAGTACTTC. Translating gives CAWSIAGAETQYF.

This clone was found a few times. This chain connects TRBV7-6 to TRBJ2-1, with 10 bases that match TRBD1. Germline V gene sequence: CDR1 SGHVS, CDR2 FNYEAQ. V lost 5 bases, J lost 5 bases, and 6 bases stayed unmatched. This CDR3 contains 15 residues. CDR3 sequence: CASSPGGQGNNEQFF. Here the CDR3 DNA reads TGTGCCAGCAGCCCCGGGGGACAGGGGAACAATGAGCAGTTCTTC.

The chain employs TRBV10-1 and TRBJ2-7, with 7 bases fitting TRBD1. CDR3 size: 17 residues. V lost 2 bases, J lost 0 bases, and 10 bases stayed unmatched. CDR1 and CDR2 from the germline V gene are WNHNN and SYGVQD (reference sequence). CDR3 nucleotides: TGCGCCAGCAGTGAGATTCTTCGGACAGGAAACTCCTACGAGCAGTACTTC. Translation: CASSEILRTGNSYEQYF.

The chain recombines TRBV7-8 with TRBJ2-3; 9 positions agree with TRBD2. The CDR3 has 16 residues. The V gene end was trimmed by 1 base and the J gene end by 2 bases; junction bases not matched to a gene: 4. Germline CDR1 SGHVS, CDR2 FQNEAQ. CDR3 nucleotides: TGTGCCAGCAGCTTAGACCTAGCGGGGATCACAGATACGCAGTATTTT. Translated: CASSLDLAGITDTQYF.

The genes are TRBV6-5 and TRBJ1-5; the D gene is possibly TRBD1 (5 bases). V lost 6 bases and J 0 bases, leaving 12 bases between the germline ends. CDR3 length: 15 residues. CDR1 MNHEY and CDR2 SVGAGI come from the germline V gene. The CDR3 nucleotides read TGTGCCAGCAGCGCGACAGCCATTAGCAATCAGCCCCAGCATTTT. Protein: CASSATAISNQPQHF.

The chain couples TRBV6-5 to TRBJ1-1; the match to TRBD1 covers 9 bases. Trimming took 5 bases from V and 5 from J; bases not matched to a gene: 3. Germline CDR1 is MNHEY and CDR2 is SVGAGI. This CDR3 region has 13 residues. The CDR3 here is CASSRDRVTEAFF. The CDR3 DNA is TGTGCCAGCAGTAGGGACAGGGTGACTGAAGCTTTCTTT.

The rearrangement joins TRBV13 to TRBJ2-6; 7 bases are shared with TRBD1. With V trimmed by 5 bases and J by 2 bases, 3 bases remained unmatched. The CDR3 is made up of 15 amino acids. Germline V gene lookup returns CDR1 PRHDT and CDR2 FYEKMQ (reference sequence). The CDR3 nucleotides are TGTGCCAGCAGCCTAGACAGGGCTGGGGCCAACGTCCTGACTTTC. It translates to CASSLDRAGANVLTF.

The genes are TRBV6-1 and TRBJ2-7; no firm D call. Germline V CDR1 and CDR2: MNHNS, SASEGT. CDR3 size: 13 residues. Trimming took off 10 bases at V and 3 bases at J, with 16 bases between the two ends. In DNA form, the CDR3 reads TGTGCCACCCAACACGACACCCTCTACGAGCAGTACTTC. Its protein product is CATQHDTLYEQYF.

Only a few counts were recorded for this clone. This chain links TRBV30 with TRBJ2-6, with D unresolved. The CDR3 has 16 amino acids. Per germline, CDR1 GTSNPN and CDR2 SVGIG (reference sequence). V lost 3 bases to trimming and J lost 2 bases, with 14 bases between them. The CDR3 DNA sequence: TGTGCCTGGAGCCCTCCTCAGGCAGCTGGGGCCAACGTCCTGACTTTC. Translation: CAWSPPQAAGANVLTF.

This clone was picked up a small number of times. The CDR3 loop reads CASSELAGGPSSYNEQFF. CDR3 coding DNA: TGTGCCAGCAGTGAACTAGCGGGGGGACCAAGCTCCTACAATGAGCAGTTCTTC. The V and J genes are TRBV6-1 and TRBJ2-1, with 11 bases matching TRBD2. CDR1 is MNHNS, CDR2 SASEGT, per germline. Trimming removed 2 bases from V and 0 bases from J; junction bases left unmatched: 6. The CDR3 extends over 18 amino acids.

The chain carries TRBV29-1 and TRBJ1-2; D may be TRBD1 (5 bases). The CDR3 is 14 residues long. The V gene's germline CDR1 is SQVTM and CDR2 ANQGSEA. The V end lost 7 bases, the J end lost 3 bases, and 18 bases lay between the germline ends. The CDR3 DNA reads as TGCAGCGCCCAAGGAGGGGTAGGGCACTATGGCTACACCTTC. This codes for CSAQGGVGHYGYTF.

In regard to this clone: This sample also contains other DNA sequences that code for the same CDR3. This chain links TRBV25-1 with TRBJ1-2; maybe TRBD1 (6 bases). The CDR3 has 14 residues. The ends were cut back, 3 bases at V and 4 bases at J, with 12 bases in the middle. Germline V CDR1 and CDR2: MGHDK, SYGVNS. The CDR3 DNA reads as TGTGCCAGCAGTGATTCACAGGGCTTCTATGGCTACACCTTC. Its protein is CASSDSQGFYGYTF.